These T cell receptor beta chains were read from a single sample in a study of response to subunit inactivated influenza vaccine. In TCRdb, the RT-PCR reads were re-called with MiXCR into one record per CDR3 protein. Of about 570,000 distinct CDR3 sequences in the sample, roughly 10% were seen once. The same data also went into a second study, on T cells expressing NK-cell markers.

The sample consisted of PBMCs from blood, taken on the day of vaccination. These receptors originate from a man in his fifties or sixties who received an inactivated influenza vaccine. CDR3s include the opening cysteine and the closing phenylalanine or tryptophan. Each record gives: V gene, D gene, clone size, J gene, CDR3 protein. D genes are given only for firm matches. The size entry is marked missing in some rows and otherwise reads once, few, many or a size class.

TRBV11-3	NA	NA	TRBJ2-5	CASSLDGIAVREETQYF
TRBV20-1	TRBD2	few	TRBJ2-7	CSAAGTRRYEQYF
TRBV6-1	NA	NA	TRBJ2-5	CASMGQQETQYF
TRBV7-9	NA	NA	TRBJ2-7	CASSSDSQLTYEQYF
TRBV20-1	TRBD2	many	TRBJ2-3	CSTERTSGRDTQYF
TRBV12-3/TRBV12-4	NA	few	TRBJ1-1	CASSLRRAGVVSTEAFF
TRBV12-3/TRBV12-4	NA	few	TRBJ1-2	CASSLAGSFGYTF
TRBV20-1	NA	many	TRBJ2-1	CSARDHLGEQFF
TRBV29-1	NA	few	TRBJ1-1	CSVIQGALEAFF
TRBV5-1	NA	NA	TRBJ2-5	CASRSTTQETQYF
TRBV11-2	NA	few	TRBJ1-6	CASSLDGGGSPLHF
TRBV20-1	TRBD2	many	TRBJ2-7	CSARASGGVITYEQYF
TRBV20-1	TRBD2	few	TRBJ2-7	CSARPLRGEVYEQYF
TRBV5-1	NA	NA	TRBJ2-3	CASRPAGQTDTQYF
TRBV12-3/TRBV12-4	TRBD1	few	TRBJ2-7	CASSSRTGTSVKQYF
TRBV6-1	TRBD1	few	TRBJ1-5	CASSAGTGQPQHF
TRBV4-2	TRBD1	NA	TRBJ1-2	CASSQRTGDSSYGYTF
TRBV5-1	TRBD2	NA	TRBJ2-2	CASSLASGSGGPNTGELFF
TRBV12-3/TRBV12-4	TRBD2	NA	TRBJ2-1	CASSFALRGEKFF
TRBV13	NA	many	TRBJ2-7	CASSPNPGREIEQYF